This TCR beta chain was identified during a study of metastatic and nonmetastatic thyroid tumors. Background on the study: The comparison covered peripheral blood and tumor or nodule tissue in malignant and benign thyroid patients.

None of the patients had undergone any treatment ahead of thyroid surgery. Germline V gene sequence: CDR1 MDHEN, CDR2 SYDVKM. Trimming took 10 bases from V and 8 from J; bases not matched to a gene: 16. This CDR3 comprises 15 residues. In the original processing: It was from CDR3 differences across clinicopathological groups that a distant-metastasis classifier for papillary thyroid cancer was built. With MiXCR, TCRdb reprocessed the PCR reads. The V and J calls, along with clone size, are taken from TCRdb and not from the paper's own processing. The sample includes 45,000 to 60,000 clones, approximately 15% of them seen just once.

The origin of this receptor is a female donor with papillary thyroid cancer or a benign thyroid nodule (not recorded which). Some clones in this sample may be carry-over from other donors' samples. Sequencing input: blood. The genes are TRBV28 and TRBJ1-4; 7 bases are shared with TRBD1. CDR3: CATRSDRTLYEKLFF. CDR3 in DNA: TGTGCCACCCGATCGGACAGGACGTTATACGAAAAACTGTTTTTT.